The present T cell receptor (beta chain) was sequenced within a study of blood T cell repertoires in COVID-19 (dated by TCRdb to about 2020). A note on the overall study: Samples from collaborators originated in the United States, Italy and Spain and spanned both the acute and convalescent phases of COVID-19. The prospective study material was composed of cDNA or gDNA derived from T cells, B-cell-depleted T cells, or PBMCs. Deeply sampled blood TCRbeta repertoires from subjects exposed to, actively infected with, or recovered from COVID-19 were included in the dataset. The repertoires were made available in a free public database intended to serve as a resource for research on the immune response to SARS-CoV-2. The samples were drawn from the first 160 participants of the ongoing ImmuneRACE study and from more than 1,000 subjects provided by 6 global collaborators. A de-identified subject ID, COVID-19 status, age in years and sex were almost always included in the sample metadata. Where available, HLA class I and class II types were taken from metadata supplied by the sample provider and were not determined by assay-based typing.

Including cysteine and phenylalanine, the CDR3 has 12 amino acids. CDR3 DNA is the only sequence kept; it has 36 bases, read in frame from the first base. Per the germline V gene (reference sequence), GTSNPN is the CDR1 and SVGIG is the CDR2. The germline ends are 5 bases apart after V is trimmed by 3 bases and J by 2 bases. General conclusions and limits of the study: Clinical and demographic metadata were provided uncurated, with the amount varying by source and participant.

As for this clone: This clone's antigen is unknown. No base quality information exists; no much larger clone differs at one position.

The immunoSEQ Assay, a bias-controlled multiplex PCR, was used to amplify TCRbeta CDR3 regions from genomic DNA. For the original study's pipeline: The number of nucleated cells in each sample was estimated from the amplification of reference gene primers within the assay. Sequence reads were collapsed and filtered to measure the absolute abundance of every unique TCRbeta CDR3 rearrangement. For each sample, productive Simpson clonality was calculated as the square root of Simpson's diversity index across productive rearrangements. The table was pulled from immuneACCESS by TCRdb, which kept in-frame rearrangements only. Such tables lose some clones; where checked, under half of the loss comes from unresolved V genes, and the rest has no known cause. V and J calls and clone size are given by that table; D and trimming were obtained from the DNA. The sample contains 210,000 or so clones, around 79% of them found a single time. In total, the top ten clones hold about 14% of the sample.

Another Seattle source contributed samples from volunteer blood donors who had recovered from COVID-19. Whole blood was collected in K2EDTA tubes by collaborating institutions according to the institutions' own protocols. For TCRbeta analysis, collaborator samples were shipped as frozen whole blood, as isolated PBMCs, or as DNA extracted from either sample type. Recombination joined TRBV30 with TRBJ2-1, with the D gene uncertain. This sequence was found in a man aged 45 to 65 who had recovered from COVID-19. Specimen: peripheral blood. The sequenced DNA is TGTGCCTGGAGGCGCACCTACAATGAGCAGTTCTTC. Its protein product is CAWRRTYNEQFF.